Below, 25 T cell receptor beta chains from the same sample are listed, as sequenced in a study of cytomegalovirus exposure and HLA in healthy donors. Primers included in the PCR were 60 Vbeta and 13 Jbeta primers. This table comes from immunoSEQ multiplex PCR, and its TCRdb copy is limited to in-frame clones, with some not included. The sample holds about 180,000 clones; about 80% are singletons and the top ten take 1.5% to 2%. Input material: PBMCs. The receptors derive from a woman in her 30s in good health and CMV-seronegative.

The CDR3 region has the DNA TGTGCCAGTAGTATAGATCCGAACCCTAACGAGCAGTACTTC. It yields the protein CASSIDPNPNEQYF. V usage is TRBV19 and J usage is TRBJ2-7; D gene uncertain. This CDR3 spans 14 amino acids. Germline V gene lookup returns CDR1 LNHDA and CDR2 SQIVND (reference sequence). V shed 0 bases and J shed 5 bases, with 11 bases lying between them. The whole variable domain, remainder taken from reference TRBV19 and TRBJ2-7, is DGGITQSPKYLFRKEGQNVTLSCEQNLNHDAMYWYRQDPGQGLRLIYYSQIVNDFQKGDIAEGYSVSREKKESFPLTVTSAQKNPTAFYLCASSIDPNPNEQYFGPGTRLTVT.

The V and J genes are TRBV19 and TRBJ1-2; D possibly corresponds to TRBD1 (6 bases). The CDR3 extends over 13 amino acids. V lost 6 bases, J lost 6 bases, and 14 bases lay in between. CDR1 is LNHDA and CDR2 is SQIVND in the germline V gene (reference sequence). The chain's CDR3 is CASRGQGSNGYTF. CDR3 DNA sequence: TGTGCCAGTAGGGGCCAGGGGTCCAATGGCTACACCTTC.

This clone occurred once. The chain carries TRBV7-3 and TRBJ2-7, with 7 bases lining up with TRBD1. The CDR3 extends over 13 amino acids. The germline gives CDR1 SGHTA, CDR2 FQGTGA. V shed 4 bases, J shed 4 bases, and the junction held 4 bases outside the gene matches. CDR3 DNA: TGTGCCAGCAGCTCGACAGGGTTGTACGAGCAGTACTTC. It specifies CASSSTGLYEQYF.

The V gene is TRBV5-1, the J gene TRBJ2-7; weak D call: TRBD2 (5 bases). Trimming stripped 0 bases from V and 2 bases from J, with 9 bases between. This CDR3 is built from 14 residues. Germline V gives CDR1 SGHRS, CDR2 YFSETQ. CDR3 amino acids: CASSLVGVTYEQYF. CDR3 nucleotides: TGCGCCAGCAGCTTGGTCGGGGTAACCTACGAGCAGTACTTC.

The V and J genes are TRBV10-2 and TRBJ1-1, with 9 bases identical to TRBD1. J lost 3 bases, V lost 0 bases, and 2 bases had no gene match. The CDR3 is 15 amino acids. Germline lookup yields CDR1 WSHSY and CDR2 SAAADI. This CDR3 is CASSESTGGYTEAFF. The CDR3 bases are TGCGCCAGCAGTGAGTCGACAGGGGGATACACTGAAGCTTTCTTT.

The CDR3 loop reads CATSPGEPTREKLFF. The DNA for the CDR3 is TGTGCCACCAGCCCTGGGGAGCCCACTAGGGAAAAACTGTTTTTT. This chain links TRBV15 with TRBJ1-4; no clear D. Trimming left V 5 bases short and J 8 bases short, with 18 bases between. Germline V gene data show CDR1 as LNHNV and CDR2 as YYDKDF (reference sequence). This CDR3 spans 15 amino acids.

The chain joins TRBV5-1 to TRBJ2-5, with no clear D. Germline lookup yields CDR1 SGHRS and CDR2 YFSETQ. Trimming took 4 bases from V and 2 from J, leaving 12 bases between them. The CDR3 contains 14 residues. The CDR3 DNA sequence: TGCGCCAGCAGCCTACGACTCCGACAAGAGACCCAGTACTTC. Protein: CASSLRLRQETQYF.

The V call is TRBV6-4, the J call TRBJ2-7; 10 positions agree with TRBD1. The junction had 7 bases not matched to a gene; V was cut back by 6 bases and J by 5 bases. Germline V CDR1 and CDR2: MRHNA, SNTAGT. The CDR3 contains 14 residues. The CDR3 sequence: CASSGQGGSNEQYF. The CDR3 bases are TGTGCCAGCAGCGGACAGGGGGGATCGAACGAGCAGTACTTC.

The chain combines TRBV6-1 with TRBJ1-2; D is possibly TRBD1 (6 bases). The length of the CDR3 is 15 residues. CDR1 and CDR2 from the germline V gene are MNHNS and SASEGT. With 1 base removed from V and 4 bases from J, the gap between germline ends came to 13 bases. The CDR3 region has the DNA TGTGCCAGCAGTGAAGGCAGGGGCCGATCCTATGGCTACACCTTC. Encoded protein: CASSEGRGRSYGYTF.

The CDR3 nucleotides read TGTGCCAGCAGTGTCTCCTTATTAGCGGGGGCCGCCCATGAGCAGTTCTTC. This sequence encodes CASSVSLLAGAAHEQFF. The chain carries TRBV6-1 and TRBJ2-1; 9 bases are a match to TRBD2. V shed 4 bases and J 8 bases; nucleotides not matched to a gene: 15. Per germline, CDR1 MNHNS and CDR2 SASEGT. This CDR3 region has 17 residues.

The chain employs TRBV13 and TRBJ2-7; 11 nucleotides align to TRBD1. Losses at the gene ends were 2 bases for V and 3 bases for J; bases not matched to a gene: 3. CDR1 PRHDT and CDR2 FYEKMQ come from the germline V gene (reference sequence). The CDR3 runs 15 residues. CDR3 residues: CASSLWGQGGYEQYF. The CDR3 bases are TGTGCCAGCAGCTTATGGGGACAGGGGGGCTACGAGCAGTACTTC.

The rearrangement uses TRBV30 and TRBJ1-4; 7 bases match TRBD1. Germline V gene lookup returns CDR1 GTSNPN and CDR2 SVGIG (reference sequence). CDR3 length equals 14 residues. The ends lost 4 bases at V and 4 bases at J; junction bases unmatched: 6. DNA of the CDR3: TGTGCCTGGACTAGACAGGGCGGTAATGAAAAACTGTTTTTT. It encodes CAWTRQGGNEKLFF.

The V gene is TRBV27, the J gene TRBJ1-5; D is unresolved. Trimming stripped 4 bases from V and 7 bases from J, with 8 bases between. The CDR3 spans 12 residues. CDR1 is MNHEY and CDR2 is SMNVEV in the germline V gene (reference sequence). The CDR3 bases are TGTGCCAGCAGTTCGACGGGACAGCCCCAGCATTTT. Encoded protein: CASSSTGQPQHF.

The chain has TRBV7-9 and TRBJ2-3; 9 positions match TRBD2. This CDR3 is built from 18 residues. Germline loops: CDR1 SEHNR, CDR2 FQNEAQ (reference sequence). Trimming at V came to 4 bases and at J to 4 bases, leaving 15 bases not matched to a gene. CDR3 DNA sequence: TGTGCCAGCAGCTATCCGGACCCCCCGGGACTAGCCCCAGATACGCAGTATTTT. This codes for CASSYPDPPGLAPDTQYF.

This clone came up once. The V call is TRBV5-1, the J call TRBJ1-4; TRBD1 aligns across 10 bases. The germline CDR1 and CDR2 sequences are SGHRS and YFSETQ. This CDR3 spans 14 amino acids. V shed 4 bases, J shed 8 bases, and the junction held 5 bases outside the gene matches. Written as DNA, the CDR3 is TGCGCCAGCAGCATTGGACAGGGGGGGGAAAAACTGTTTTTT. This encodes CASSIGQGGEKLFF.

Concerning this clone: Other DNA sequences of this sample code for an identical CDR3. The rearrangement joins TRBV5-1 to TRBJ1-4; TRBD1 aligns across 9 bases. The CDR3 length is 16 residues. Germline V CDR1 and CDR2: SGHRS, YFSETQ. V trimming: 0 bases; J trimming: 7 bases; junction bases outside the gene matches: 7. The CDR3, as DNA: TGCGCCAGCAGCTTGGGAACAGGGGGCGTGGGTGAAAAACTGTTTTTT. This translates into CASSLGTGGVGEKLFF.

The chain carries TRBV19 and TRBJ1-4, with D possibly TRBD1 on 5 matching bases. This CDR3 region has 15 residues. The ends were cut back, 9 bases at V and 2 bases at J, with 16 bases in the middle. Germline V lookup: CDR1 LNHDA, CDR2 SQIVND (reference sequence). CDR3 sequence: CARGAGRSTNEKLFF. DNA of the CDR3: TGTGCCAGAGGGGCGGGACGCTCTACTAATGAAAAACTGTTTTTT.

This clone was observed a few times. This chain joins TRBV7-6 and TRBJ2-2; TRBD1 aligns across 8 bases. The germline CDR1 and CDR2 sequences are SGHVS and FNYEAQ. The J segment lost 6 bases and the V segment lost 3 bases, leaving 9 bases of the junction unmatched. The CDR3 length is 16 residues. The CDR3 DNA is TGTGCCAGCAGCTTCCTAGACAGGGGATTGGCCGGGGAGCTGTTTTTT. It is translated as CASSFLDRGLAGELFF.

The chain has TRBV11-2 and TRBJ2-1; D call uncertain. The CDR3 spans 11 residues. Germline V gives CDR1 SGHAT, CDR2 FQNNGV. V shed 4 bases and J shed 6 bases, with 4 bases lying between them. CDR3 DNA sequence: TGTGCCAGCAGCTCGGGCAATGAGCAGTTCTTC. This codes for CASSSGNEQFF.

The rearrangement joins TRBV6-5 to TRBJ2-7; D possibly corresponds to TRBD2 (5 bases). The CDR3 sequence is 14 residues long. Germline V gene sequence: CDR1 MNHEY, CDR2 SVGAGI. Trimming pared 7 bases from V and 0 bases from J, leaving 13 bases between. The CDR3 DNA reads as TGTGCCAGCACCCAAACGGGGTCCTCCTACGAGCAGTACTTC. The encoded protein is CASTQTGSSYEQYF.

This chain joins TRBV4-2 and TRBJ1-2; TRBD1 agrees at 7 bases. J gave up 0 bases and V 1 base, and 8 bases lay outside the gene matches. The germline V gene encodes CDR1 LGHNA and CDR2 YNFKEQ. CDR3 length equals 17 residues. The CDR3 region has the DNA TGTGCCAGCAGCCAAGTTGGACAGGCTTTATCTAACTATGGCTACACCTTC. It translates to CASSQVGQALSNYGYTF.

The V gene is TRBV7-8, the J gene TRBJ1-3, with 8 bases matching TRBD1. The CDR3 has 15 amino acids. CDR1 SGHVS and CDR2 FQNEAQ come from the germline V gene. V was pared by 5 bases and J by 0 bases, with 3 bases of the junction left unmatched. The CDR3: CASSDGQGSGNTIYF. CDR3 coding DNA: TGTGCCAGCAGCGATGGACAGGGCTCTGGAAACACCATATATTTT.

The rearrangement uses TRBV4-3 and TRBJ1-5, with D perhaps matching TRBD1 (6 bases). The germline V and J ends were trimmed by 4 bases and 0 bases, with 7 bases remaining between them. There are 14 residues in the CDR3. From germline, CDR1 is LGHNA and CDR2 YSLEER. The CDR3 DNA sequence: TGCGCCAGCAGCCTACAGGGTAGCAATCAGCCCCAGCATTTT. Protein sequence: CASSLQGSNQPQHF.

This sequence joins TRBV9 and TRBJ1-6; possible D gene TRBD1, 5 bases. The V end was cut by 4 bases, the J end by 7 bases, with 9 bases between. In germline, CDR1 is SGDLS, CDR2 YYNGEE. This CDR3 has 13 amino acids. CDR3 amino acids: CASSPGGNSPLHF. CDR3 bases: TGTGCCAGCAGCCCGGGGGGGAATTCACCCCTCCACTTT.

The rearrangement uses TRBV28 and TRBJ1-5, with 11 bases fitting TRBD1. V lost 11 bases, J lost 2 bases, and 5 bases stayed unmatched. The germline V gene has CDR1 MDHEN and CDR2 SYDVKM. The CDR3 is 14 residues long. Here the CDR3 reads CAARTGGGNQPQHF. The DNA of the CDR3 is TGTGCCGCCCGGACAGGGGGCGGCAATCAGCCCCAGCATTTT.